This T cell receptor beta chain derives from a study of blood T cell repertoires in COVID-19. Overall study context: Spain, Italy and the United States supplied samples that represented acute and convalescent COVID-19. From T cells, B-cell-depleted T cells, or PBMCs came the material, which was cDNA or gDNA.

Original processing notes: Reference gene primer amplification in the assay estimated nucleated cell counts. Data came from immunoSEQ multiplex PCR; TCRdb stores just in-frame clones and leaves some out. The D gene and trimming were derived from the DNA, and the V and J assignments and clone size from that table. This sample carries approximately 310,000 clones, roughly 84% of them seen once, and the ten largest clones take 1%. The sample consisted of peripheral blood. This receptor was taken from a man aged 45-65 years with active or convalescent COVID-19.

CDR3 region: CASSQGPTLGRFF. CDR3 in DNA: TGTGCCAGCAGCCAAGGTCCTACCCTGGGGCGGTTCTTC. The chain is built from TRBV14 and TRBJ2-1; D may be TRBD1 (5 bases). This CDR3 spans 13 amino acids. Trimming took 1 base from V and 15 from J, leaving 16 bases between them. CDR1 and CDR2 from the germline V gene are SGHDN and FVKESK.